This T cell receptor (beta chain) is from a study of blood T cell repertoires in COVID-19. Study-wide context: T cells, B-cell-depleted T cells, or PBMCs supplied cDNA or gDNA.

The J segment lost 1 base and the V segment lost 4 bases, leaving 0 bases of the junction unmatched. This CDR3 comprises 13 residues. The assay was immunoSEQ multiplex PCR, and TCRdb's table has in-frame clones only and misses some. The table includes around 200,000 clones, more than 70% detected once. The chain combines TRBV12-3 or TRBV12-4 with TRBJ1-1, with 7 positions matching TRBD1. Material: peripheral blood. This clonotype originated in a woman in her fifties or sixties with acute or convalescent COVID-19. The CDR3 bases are TGTGCCAGCAGTTCAGGGGGGAACACTGAAGCTTTCTTT. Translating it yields CASSSGGNTEAFF.